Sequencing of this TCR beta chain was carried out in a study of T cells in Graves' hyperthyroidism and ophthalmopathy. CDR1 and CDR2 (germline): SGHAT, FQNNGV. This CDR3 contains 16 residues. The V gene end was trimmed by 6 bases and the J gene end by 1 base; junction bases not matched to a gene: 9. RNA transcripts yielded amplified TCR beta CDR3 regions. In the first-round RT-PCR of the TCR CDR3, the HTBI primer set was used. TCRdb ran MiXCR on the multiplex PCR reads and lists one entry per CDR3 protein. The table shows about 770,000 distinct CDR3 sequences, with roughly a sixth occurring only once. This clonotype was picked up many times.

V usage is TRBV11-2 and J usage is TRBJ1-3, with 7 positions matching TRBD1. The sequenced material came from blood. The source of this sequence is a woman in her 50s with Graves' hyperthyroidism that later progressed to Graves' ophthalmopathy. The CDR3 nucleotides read TGTGCCAGCAGGCCAGCCGGGACAGCTTCTGGAAACACCATATATTTT. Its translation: CASRPAGTASGNTIYF.